This TCR beta chain was sequenced in a study of shared clonotypes between healthy human individuals. Broader study findings: When compared with the clonotypes that were shared by all four sorted-subset donors, the non-shared clonotypes turned out to have lower generation probabilities. Few donors restricted represented genetic and exposure-history diversity.

This clone showed up just once. Antigen: not known. The method was immunoSEQ multiplex PCR; TCRdb's version includes in-frame clones alone and lacks a portion of them. The repertoire includes under 2.5 million clones, about nine tenths of them detected once, and 0.3% to 0.4% sits in the top ten. Germline assignment: CDR1 MDHEN and CDR2 SYDVKM. Trimming took off 5 bases at V and 6 bases at J, with 16 bases between the two ends. This CDR3 is built from 14 residues. The sequenced material came from naive CD4+ T cells from PBMCs. The subset here: CD45RA+ positively selected. V and J are TRBV28 and TRBJ1-1; the D gene is possibly TRBD1 (6 bases). This clonotype originated in a man between 18 and 29 years old in good health. Some clones in this sample may be carry-over from other donors' samples. The CDR3 nucleotides are TGTGCCAGCAGTCCCGGGGGGGGCTTGGCTGAAGCTTTCTTT. As protein: CASSPGGGLAEAFF.